Given below is one TCR beta chain in context. Clones were read by immunoSEQ multiplex PCR, and TCRdb kept only the in-frame ones, dropping some. The data hold approximately 66,000 clones, with around 89% observed a single time. The sample originates from a study of control samples from healthy donors and cancer patients. V was shortened by 5 bases and J by 5 bases, with 13 bases between the two germline ends. The CDR3 length is 14 residues. CDR1 and CDR2 from the germline V gene are SNHLY and FYNNEI. The chain joins TRBV2 to TRBJ1-5; TRBD1 might be the D (5 bases). Material: PBMCs. The receptor was isolated from a man aged 55 to 70 with colorectal cancer. The CDR3 sequence is CASSKTGEDQPQHF. CDR3 nucleotides: TGTGCCAGCAGTAAAACAGGTGAGGATCAGCCCCAGCATTTT.